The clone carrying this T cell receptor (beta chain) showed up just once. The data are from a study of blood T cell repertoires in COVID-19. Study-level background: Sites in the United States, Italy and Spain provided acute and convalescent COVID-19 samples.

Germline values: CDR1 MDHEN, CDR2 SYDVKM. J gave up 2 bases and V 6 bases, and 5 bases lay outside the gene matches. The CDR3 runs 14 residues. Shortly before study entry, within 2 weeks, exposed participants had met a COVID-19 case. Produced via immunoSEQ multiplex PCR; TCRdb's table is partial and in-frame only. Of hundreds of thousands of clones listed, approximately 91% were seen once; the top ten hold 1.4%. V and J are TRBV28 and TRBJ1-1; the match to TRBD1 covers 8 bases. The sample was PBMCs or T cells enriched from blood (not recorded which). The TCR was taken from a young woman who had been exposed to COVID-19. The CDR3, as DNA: TGTGCCAGCAGACTGGACAGGGTTAACACTGAAGCTTTCTTT. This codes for CASRLDRVNTEAFF.